Shown below are 10 T cell receptor beta chains from a single sample sequenced in a study of CD8 T cells in ankylosing spondylitis. TCRdb re-analysed the 5' RACE reads in MiXCR, keeping a single row per CDR3 protein. The sample holds 200,000 to 250,000 distinct CDR3 sequences, about a quarter seen once. The sample taken for sequencing was blood, either unsorted or a sorted T cell fraction (not recorded which). These receptors all stem from a male donor with ankylosing spondylitis or in good health (not recorded which).

The gene calls are TRBV20-1 and TRBJ2-7, with D possibly TRBD1 on 5 matching bases. Germline CDR1 is DFQATT and CDR2 is SNEGSKA (reference sequence). The CDR3 loop spans 12 amino acids. Trimming took off 4 bases at V and 6 bases at J, with 13 bases between the two ends. CDR3 DNA sequence: TGCAGTGCTATGGACATTCTCACCGAGCAGTACTTC. It is translated as CSAMDILTEQYF.

CDR3 nucleotides: TGCAGTGCTAGGACTAGCGGGAAGGCCTACGAGCAGTACTTC. Residues: CSARTSGKAYEQYF. The rearrangement links TRBV20-1 to TRBJ2-7, with TRBD2 matching 11 bases. Germline CDR1 DFQATT, CDR2 SNEGSKA (reference sequence). CDR3 size: 14 residues. Trimming took 3 bases from V and 2 from J; bases not matched to a gene: 3.

This clonotype showed up many times. This chain uses TRBV12-3 or TRBV12-4 with TRBJ1-1; 8 bases agree with TRBD1. This CDR3 region has 16 residues. Trimming took 2 bases from V and 7 from J; bases not matched to a gene: 12. In nucleotides, the CDR3 is TGTGCCAGCAGTTTAAATTCGGGCGACAGGGGCCGTGAAGCTTTCTTT. Encoded protein: CASSLNSGDRGREAFF.

This chain links TRBV12-3 or TRBV12-4 with TRBJ2-4; possibly TRBD2 for D (7 bases). The CDR3 extends over 15 amino acids. Trimming took 3 bases from V and 3 from J, leaving 12 bases between them. The DNA for the CDR3 is TGTGCCAGCAGTTTGGGGGGGCCTCTCAAAAACATTCAGTACTTC. It codes for CASSLGGPLKNIQYF.

This clonotype was seen only a few times. V is TRBV4-3 and J is TRBJ2-1; 11 nucleotides line up with TRBD1. V dropped 6 bases and J dropped 8; count of bases not matched to a gene: 9. CDR1 LGHNA and CDR2 YSLEER come from the germline V gene. The CDR3 is 15 residues long. The CDR3 sequence is CASRPGQGVYDEQFF. Here the CDR3 DNA reads TGCGCCAGCAGACCGGGACAGGGGGTGTACGATGAGCAGTTCTTC.

This clonotype was observed at least ten times. The chain uses TRBV4-2 and TRBJ2-7, with 10 positions matching TRBD2. The V and J ends lost 1 base and 1 base, in that order; junction bases with no gene match: 16. This CDR3 contains 20 residues. Germline CDR1 LGHNA, CDR2 YNFKEQ. The CDR3, as DNA: TGTGCCAGCAGCCAAGGGGCTAGCGGGAGTATACGGAGAGCGTCCTACGAGCAGTACTTC. It codes for CASSQGASGSIRRASYEQYF.

The gene calls are TRBV6-1 and TRBJ1-1; 7 bases are a match to TRBD1. CDR3 size: 13 residues. The ends lost 6 bases at V and 1 base at J; junction bases unmatched: 2. Germline assignment: CDR1 MNHNS and CDR2 SASEGT. CDR3 residues: CASSHRGNTEAFF. CDR3 sequence (DNA): TGTGCCAGCAGCCACAGGGGGAACACTGAAGCTTTCTTT.

Only a few counts were recorded for this clonotype. This chain connects TRBV20-1 to TRBJ1-2, with 7 bases matching TRBD1. The germline CDR1 and CDR2 sequences are DFQATT and SNEGSKA (reference sequence). V trimming: 4 bases; J trimming: 8 bases; junction bases outside the gene matches: 4. The CDR3 totals 11 residues. CDR3 amino acids: CSAKTGAGYTF. In nucleotides, the CDR3 is TGCAGTGCTAAAACAGGGGCGGGCTACACCTTC.

CDR3 DNA sequence: TGTGCCAGCAGCCAAGACGGTAGCAGCGGGCTCGAAAAACTGTTTTTT. It specifies CASSQDGSSGLEKLFF. The chain uses TRBV4-2 and TRBJ1-4; D not resolved. The CDR3 covers 16 residues. Germline V lookup: CDR1 LGHNA, CDR2 YNFKEQ. Trimming left V 0 bases short and J 8 bases short, with 16 bases between.

The chain uses TRBV20-1 and TRBJ1-4, with unresolved D. Germline V lookup: CDR1 DFQATT, CDR2 SNEGSKA (reference sequence). Trimming left V 5 bases short and J 10 bases short, with 14 bases between. The CDR3 spans 12 residues. CDR3 sequence reads: CSAPRREGKLFF. CDR3 bases: TGCAGTGCTCCTCGGAGGGAAGGAAAACTGTTTTTT.